The 9 T cell receptor beta chains listed next were all sequenced from one sample in a study of blood T cell repertoires in COVID-19. The assay was immunoSEQ multiplex PCR, and TCRdb's table has in-frame clones only and misses some. Of 300,000 to 350,000 clones listed, 88% are singletons. Sequenced input: peripheral blood. The receptors here all came from a woman in her twenties or thirties with COVID-19, enrolled during active disease.

This clone was counted between two and nine times. The gene calls are TRBV19 and TRBJ2-1; TRBD1 agrees at 7 bases. This CDR3 has 14 amino acids. Trimming removed 2 bases from V and 6 bases from J; junction bases left unmatched: 4. Germline loops: CDR1 LNHDA, CDR2 SQIVND (reference sequence). The CDR3 sequence: CASSIQQGRNEQFF. The CDR3 DNA reads TGTGCCAGTAGTATACAACAGGGGCGCAATGAGCAGTTCTTC.

This chain joins TRBV6-5 and TRBJ1-1; tentatively, D is TRBD1 (6 bases). The CDR3 contains 13 residues. The germline V gene has CDR1 MNHEY and CDR2 SVGAGI. V lost 7 bases to trimming and J lost 5 bases, with 14 bases between them. The CDR3 sequence: CASILRGRTEAFF. CDR3 nucleotides: TGTGCCAGCATCCTCAGGGGCCGGACTGAAGCTTTCTTT.

To note about this clone: At one of its ends the junction is not consistent with the germline gene, which may arise from a read error. The chain carries TRBV29-1 and TRBJ2-1; TRBD2 is a possible D gene (5 bases). The CDR3 length is 10 residues. The V gene's germline CDR1 is SQVTM and CDR2 ANQGSEA. In DNA, the CDR3 is TGCAGCGTAGCGGACCCCGCAGCGCTCTTC. The encoded protein is CSVADPAALF.

This clone was counted a single time. The chain uses TRBV7-2 and TRBJ1-1; a weak D match, TRBD1 (6 bases). V shed 1 base and J shed 4 bases, with 13 bases lying between them. Germline lookup yields CDR1 SGHTA and CDR2 FQGNSA. The CDR3 length is 15 residues. DNA for the CDR3: TGTGCCAGCAGCTTAGAAACAGGGATTAGCACTGAAGCTTTCTTT. As protein: CASSLETGISTEAFF. Based on the CDR3 plus reference TRBV7-2 and TRBJ1-1, the full variable domain is GAGVSQSPSNKVTEKGKDVELRCDPISGHTALYWYRQSLGQGLEFLIYFQGNSAPDKSGLPSDRFSAERTGGSVSTLTIQRTQQEDSAVYLCASSLETGISTEAFFGQGTRLTVV.

This clone has only a few counts. The chain couples TRBV5-8 to TRBJ1-2, with 7 bases matching TRBD1. Germline V gives CDR1 SGHTS, CDR2 YDEGEE. The CDR3 is 12 residues long. J was trimmed by 6 bases and V by 4 bases; bases with no gene match: 3. The CDR3 region is CASSPTGHGYTF. For the CDR3, the DNA is TGTGCCAGCAGCCCGACAGGGCATGGCTACACCTTC.

The chain couples TRBV4-2 to TRBJ2-5, with TRBD2 matching 11 bases. The CDR3 loop spans 17 amino acids. Germline-derived CDR1 and CDR2 are LGHNA and YNFKEQ. J was trimmed by 1 base and V by 1 base; bases with no gene match: 5. The CDR3: CASSQVQTSGAQETQYF. The CDR3 bases are TGTGCCAGCAGCCAAGTCCAGACTAGCGGGGCCCAAGAGACCCAGTACTTC.

The V gene is TRBV5-1, the J gene TRBJ1-5; D perhaps matches TRBD1 (5 bases). The CDR3 extends over 15 amino acids. V was shortened by 4 bases and J by 5 bases, with 16 bases between the two germline ends. In germline, CDR1 is SGHRS, CDR2 YFSETQ. Here the CDR3 DNA reads TGCGCCAGCAGCCTCTCTGGGCAGGGCGATCAGCCCCAGCATTTT. As protein: CASSLSGQGDQPQHF.

J is TRBJ1-1 and V is TRBV11-3; D not resolved. Trimming shortened V by 4 bases and J by 2 bases, and 14 bases separated the two germline ends. The CDR3 is 15 residues long. From germline, CDR1 is SGHNT and CDR2 YENEEA. CDR3 amino acids: CASSSRYSSNTEAFF. The CDR3 DNA reads as TGTGCCAGCAGCTCCCGGTACAGCTCTAACACTGAAGCTTTCTTT.

The chain recombines TRBV9 with TRBJ2-2; 7 bases align to TRBD2. CDR1 is SGDLS, CDR2 YYNGEE, per germline. The V and J ends lost 0 bases and 3 bases, in that order; junction bases with no gene match: 5. The CDR3 length is 16 residues. The chain's CDR3 is CASSVGSGTHTGELFF. CDR3 nucleotides: TGTGCCAGCAGCGTAGGAAGCGGGACTCACACCGGGGAGCTGTTTTTT.